Below, one T cell receptor (beta chain) is given with its context. Using immunoSEQ multiplex PCR, the repertoire was profiled, and TCRdb retains in-frame clones only, with some absent. The sample comprises roughly 70,000 clones, approximately 90% of which are singletons, and around 1.2% rests with the top ten. This CDR3 contains 17 residues. Germline V gene data show CDR1 as SGHTA and CDR2 as FQGNSA. After removal of 4 bases from V and 0 bases from J, the junction contained 2 bases not matched to a gene. The sample comes from a study of T cell responses to AZD1222 COVID-19 vaccine. Sample: peripheral blood, taken 28 days after the second AZD1222 dose. The sequence came from an adult who received the AZD1222 COVID-19 vaccine. The chain combines TRBV7-2 with TRBJ2-4; the match to TRBD2 covers 14 bases. CDR3: CASSWGLAGEAKNIQYF. The CDR3 coding sequence is TGTGCCAGCAGCTGGGGACTAGCGGGAGAAGCCAAAAACATTCAGTACTTC.